Reported below is one TCR beta chain. Its antigen is currently unknown. Though probably carrying unrecorded immune exposures, donors were nominally healthy at sampling. Germline V gene sequence: CDR1 LGHNA, CDR2 YNFKEQ. V lost 8 bases and J lost 6, with 13 bases in between. The CDR3 totals 12 residues. The source of the sample is a study of cytomegalovirus exposure and HLA in healthy donors. Study results and limitations: On later analysis, the bulk of CMV-associated TCR beta chains appeared to be HLA-restricted.

Use of 60 Vbeta and 13 Jbeta primers characterized the PCR. TCRdb keeps only in-frame clones here, not all; method: immunoSEQ multiplex PCR. Among 150,000 to 200,000 clones listed, 82% were seen once. The clonotype was recovered from a woman aged 50 to 60 in good health and CMV-seronegative. The V and J genes are TRBV4-2 and TRBJ1-1, with D unclear. Material for sequencing was PBMCs. DNA of the CDR3: TGTGCCAGCCAATCCGGAGGGCCTGAAGCTTTCTTT. Its protein is CASQSGGPEAFF.